A single T cell receptor beta chain is shown here with its context. The sample originates from a study of blood T cell repertoires in COVID-19. Study in general: The United States, Italy and Spain provided the acute and convalescent COVID-19 samples. From T cells, B-cell-depleted T cells, or PBMCs came the material, which was cDNA or gDNA.

Seattle's enrolled individuals joined amid active infection and were then monitored longitudinally. Unmatched junction bases numbered 8, after V lost 3 bases and J lost 8 bases. The CDR3 is made up of 14 amino acids. Germline V gives CDR1 SGHDT, CDR2 YYEEEE. In the study's own analysis: Estimated nucleated cell counts came from reference gene primer amplification. The repertoire was sequenced with immunoSEQ multiplex PCR; TCRdb's copy has only in-frame clones and lacks some. The V and J calls and clone size come from that table; D and trimming were worked out from the DNA. The sample includes around 180,000 clones, 85% to 90% seen only once; the top ten take 15% to 20%.

The V gene is TRBV5-6, the J gene TRBJ2-1; 7 nucleotides match TRBD1. This sequence was found in a person between 65 and 80 years old with COVID-19, enrolled during active disease. Sequences were obtained from peripheral blood. CDR3 nucleotides: TGTGCCAGCAGCTACCCCGGGACAGTGGATGAGCAGTTCTTC. It codes for CASSYPGTVDEQFF.